The rows below give T cell receptor beta chains drawn from one sample of a study of blood T cell repertoires in COVID-19. Profiled with immunoSEQ multiplex PCR; TCRdb holds only in-frame clones, not every one. The sample holds some 110,000 clones; about 82% are singletons and the top ten take about a sixth. Source material: peripheral blood. Receptors were obtained from a man between 60 and 70 years old with active or convalescent COVID-19. CDR3s include the opening cysteine and the closing phenylalanine or tryptophan. A D gene is named only where the DNA matches it firmly. Rows may omit the clone size; those that give it use once, few, many or a size class.

d_call: TRBD1; clone_size: .; j_call: TRBJ2-5; v_call: TRBV5-4; cdr3_length: 18; cdr3_aa: CASSRGTGGGKGKETQYF; cdr3_nt: TGTGCCAGCAGCCGGGGGACAGGGGGAGGGAAAGGGAAGGAGACCCAGTACTTC
d_call: TRBD2; clone_size: .; j_call: TRBJ2-5; v_call: TRBV11-3; cdr3_length: 15; cdr3_aa: CASSLGGGSGETQYF; cdr3_nt: TGTGCCAGCAGCCTCGGGGGGGGCTCTGGAGAGACCCAGTACTTC
d_call: .; clone_size: .; j_call: TRBJ2-3; v_call: TRBV7-9; cdr3_length: 13; cdr3_aa: CASGLLTGDTQYF; cdr3_nt: TGTGCCAGCGGCCTACTCACCGGGGATACGCAGTATTTT
d_call: .; clone_size: .; j_call: TRBJ1-5; v_call: TRBV6-5; cdr3_length: 12; cdr3_aa: CATVQGYQPQHF; cdr3_nt: TGTGCCACCGTACAGGGTTATCAGCCCCAGCATTTT
d_call: TRBD2; clone_size: .; j_call: TRBJ2-1; v_call: TRBV19; cdr3_length: 17; cdr3_aa: CASSPGLATSSYNEQFF; cdr3_nt: TGTGCCAGTAGTCCTGGACTAGCGACGAGCTCCTACAATGAGCAGTTCTTC
d_call: .; clone_size: .; j_call: TRBJ2-3; v_call: TRBV5-4; cdr3_length: 14; cdr3_aa: CASSLATRKDTQYF; cdr3_nt: TGTGCCAGCAGCTTGGCCACTAGAAAAGATACGCAGTATTTT
d_call: .; clone_size: few; j_call: TRBJ2-7; v_call: TRBV7-2; cdr3_length: 13; cdr3_aa: CASSLAQSYEQYF; cdr3_nt: TGTGCCAGCAGCTTAGCGCAGTCCTACGAGCAGTACTTC
d_call: TRBD2; clone_size: .; j_call: TRBJ2-1; v_call: TRBV20-1; cdr3_length: 11; cdr3_aa: CSARASGRGFF; cdr3_nt: TGCAGTGCTAGAGCTAGCGGGAGGGGGTTCTTC
d_call: TRBD2; clone_size: .; j_call: TRBJ2-5; v_call: TRBV7-9; cdr3_length: 13; cdr3_aa: CASSRLAGETQYF; cdr3_nt: TGTGCCAGCAGCCGATTAGCGGGAGAGACCCAGTACTTC
d_call: .; clone_size: .; j_call: TRBJ1-5; v_call: TRBV25-1; cdr3_length: 14; cdr3_aa: CASSEFGGGQPQHF; cdr3_nt: TGTGCCAGCAGTGAATTCGGAGGAGGGCAGCCCCAGCATTTT
d_call: TRBD1; clone_size: .; j_call: TRBJ1-4; v_call: TRBV5-1; cdr3_length: 14; cdr3_aa: CASSFGQGSEKLFF; cdr3_nt: TGCGCCAGCAGCTTCGGACAGGGGAGTGAAAAACTGTTTTTT
d_call: .; clone_size: .; j_call: TRBJ2-3; v_call: TRBV21-1; cdr3_length: 17; cdr3_aa: CASSKRDERVYTDTQYF; cdr3_nt: TGTGCCAGCAGCAAAAGGGACGAGCGGGTCTACACAGATACGCAGTATTTT
d_call: .; clone_size: few; j_call: TRBJ1-2; v_call: TRBV6-4; cdr3_length: 15; cdr3_aa: CASSPDWGGAGGYTF; cdr3_nt: TGTGCCAGCAGTCCAGACTGGGGGGGCGCCGGTGGCTACACCTTC
d_call: .; clone_size: .; j_call: TRBJ1-1; v_call: TRBV18; cdr3_length: 13; cdr3_aa: CASSQKEGTEAFF; cdr3_nt: TGTGCCAGCTCACAGAAGGAGGGCACTGAAGCTTTCTTT
d_call: TRBD1; clone_size: .; j_call: TRBJ2-7; v_call: TRBV6-4; cdr3_length: 20; cdr3_aa: CASSDPSGQGTNTINYEQYF; cdr3_nt: TGTGCCAGCAGTGACCCGTCGGGACAGGGGACTAATACCATAAACTACGAGCAGTACTTC
d_call: .; clone_size: .; j_call: TRBJ1-4; v_call: TRBV12-3/TRBV12-4; cdr3_length: 12; cdr3_aa: CASSSESEKLFF; cdr3_nt: TGTGCCAGCAGTTCTGAGTCTGAAAAACTGTTTTTT
d_call: TRBD2; clone_size: .; j_call: TRBJ2-7; v_call: TRBV6-5; cdr3_length: 15; cdr3_aa: CASRRPGLGDYEQYF; cdr3_nt: TGTGCCAGCAGGCGCCCGGGACTAGGAGACTACGAGCAGTACTTC
d_call: .; clone_size: few; j_call: TRBJ1-4; v_call: TRBV19; cdr3_length: 14; cdr3_aa: CASRPPGVGEKLFF; cdr3_nt: TGTGCCAGTAGACCCCCGGGGGTTGGGGAAAAACTGTTTTTT
d_call: .; clone_size: many; j_call: TRBJ2-7; v_call: TRBV4-3; cdr3_length: 16; cdr3_aa: CASSQDWRGRAYEQYF; cdr3_nt: TGCGCCAGCAGCCAAGATTGGAGAGGCAGGGCCTACGAGCAGTACTTC
d_call: TRBD1; clone_size: .; j_call: TRBJ1-6; v_call: TRBV13; cdr3_length: 14; cdr3_aa: CASSLGQGTSPLHF; cdr3_nt: TGTGCCAGCAGCCTCGGACAGGGTACTTCACCCCTCCACTTT
d_call: .; clone_size: .; j_call: TRBJ2-2; v_call: TRBV2; cdr3_length: 13; cdr3_aa: CASRQGWTGELFF; cdr3_nt: TGTGCCAGCAGGCAGGGATGGACCGGGGAGCTGTTTTTT
d_call: TRBD2; clone_size: once; j_call: TRBJ2-5; v_call: TRBV3-1/TRBV3-2; cdr3_length: 18; cdr3_aa: CASSQEERLARQQETQYF; cdr3_nt: TGTGCCAGCAGCCAAGAAGAAAGACTAGCGAGACAACAAGAGACCCAGTACTTC
d_call: TRBD1; clone_size: .; j_call: TRBJ1-6; v_call: TRBV9; cdr3_length: 19; cdr3_aa: CASSTRDGTGPVFGSPLHF; cdr3_nt: TGTGCCAGCAGCACCCGAGACGGGACAGGACCAGTATTTGGTTCACCCCTCCACTTT
d_call: TRBD1; clone_size: .; j_call: TRBJ2-7; v_call: TRBV18; cdr3_length: 14; cdr3_aa: CASSPGTGTYEQYF; cdr3_nt: TGTGCCAGCTCCCCAGGGACAGGGACGTACGAGCAGTACTTC
d_call: .; clone_size: .; j_call: TRBJ2-7; v_call: TRBV7-8; cdr3_length: 11; cdr3_aa: CASSPALEQYF; cdr3_nt: TGTGCCAGCAGCCCAGCCCTCGAGCAGTACTTC
d_call: TRBD1; clone_size: once; j_call: TRBJ2-3; v_call: TRBV14; cdr3_length: 17; cdr3_aa: CASSQDFGNRGQNTQYF; cdr3_nt: TGTGCCAGCAGCCAAGATTTCGGAAACAGGGGGCAAAATACGCAGTATTTT
d_call: .; clone_size: .; j_call: TRBJ2-5; v_call: TRBV9; cdr3_length: 14; cdr3_aa: CASSVDTGWETQYF; cdr3_nt: TGTGCCAGCAGCGTAGATACAGGGTGGGAGACCCAGTACTTC
d_call: TRBD1; clone_size: .; j_call: TRBJ2-5; v_call: TRBV19; cdr3_length: 14; cdr3_aa: CASSQDRDRQTQYF; cdr3_nt: TGTGCCAGTAGTCAGGACCGGGACAGACAGACCCAGTACTTC
d_call: .; clone_size: .; j_call: TRBJ1-2; v_call: TRBV5-1; cdr3_length: 16; cdr3_aa: CASSLALRRGPSRYTF; cdr3_nt: TGCGCCAGCAGCTTGGCCCTCCGAAGGGGCCCCTCACGCTACACCTTC
d_call: .; clone_size: few; j_call: TRBJ2-6; v_call: TRBV7-9; cdr3_length: 18; cdr3_aa: CASSLLGWLGSGANVLTF; cdr3_nt: TGTGCCAGCAGCTTATTGGGCTGGCTGGGCTCTGGGGCCAACGTCCTGACTTTC
d_call: .; clone_size: .; j_call: TRBJ1-1; v_call: TRBV5-5; cdr3_length: 15; cdr3_aa: CASSLGVGMNTEAFF; cdr3_nt: TGTGCCAGCAGCTTGGGCGTCGGGATGAACACTGAAGCTTTCTTT
d_call: .; clone_size: .; j_call: TRBJ2-1; v_call: TRBV6-5; cdr3_length: 13; cdr3_aa: CASTKDSYNEQFF; cdr3_nt: TGTGCCAGCACCAAGGACAGCTACAATGAGCAGTTCTTC
d_call: TRBD2; clone_size: .; j_call: TRBJ2-5; v_call: TRBV24-1; cdr3_length: 17; cdr3_aa: CATSDFRGVGFQETQYF; cdr3_nt: TGTGCCACCAGTGATTTTCGGGGGGTAGGGTTCCAAGAGACCCAGTACTTC
d_call: TRBD1; clone_size: .; j_call: TRBJ2-7; v_call: TRBV29-1; cdr3_length: 13; cdr3_aa: CSDRDRGDNEQYF; cdr3_nt: TGCAGCGACCGGGACAGGGGCGACAACGAGCAGTACTTC
d_call: TRBD2; clone_size: .; j_call: TRBJ2-5; v_call: TRBV18; cdr3_length: 13; cdr3_aa: CASSGTSQETQYF; cdr3_nt: TGTGCCAGCTCAGGGACTAGCCAAGAGACCCAGTACTTC
d_call: .; clone_size: .; j_call: TRBJ1-1; v_call: TRBV19; cdr3_length: 15; cdr3_aa: CASSISEAANTEAFF; cdr3_nt: TGTGCCAGTAGTATCTCGGAGGCAGCGAACACTGAAGCTTTCTTT
d_call: TRBD1; clone_size: .; j_call: TRBJ2-5; v_call: TRBV24-1; cdr3_length: 15; cdr3_aa: CATSAPGTAQETQYF; cdr3_nt: TGTGCCACCAGCGCTCCAGGGACAGCCCAAGAGACCCAGTACTTC
d_call: .; clone_size: .; j_call: TRBJ1-2; v_call: TRBV21-1; cdr3_length: 12; cdr3_aa: CASSQGNYGYTF; cdr3_nt: TGTGCCAGCAGCCAGGGGAACTATGGCTACACCTTC
d_call: TRBD1; clone_size: .; j_call: TRBJ2-2; v_call: TRBV5-6; cdr3_length: 15; cdr3_aa: CASSLGQGYGGELFF; cdr3_nt: TGTGCCAGCAGCTTGGGACAGGGATATGGCGGGGAGCTGTTTTTT
d_call: TRBD2; clone_size: .; j_call: TRBJ2-3; v_call: TRBV3-1/TRBV3-2; cdr3_length: 16; cdr3_aa: CASSPRLAGDGDTQYF; cdr3_nt: TGTGCCAGCAGCCCCCGACTAGCGGGAGACGGGGATACGCAGTATTTT
d_call: .; clone_size: .; j_call: TRBJ2-1; v_call: TRBV11-1; cdr3_length: 13; cdr3_aa: CASSLELADEQFF; cdr3_nt: TGTGCCAGCAGCTTAGAACTAGCCGATGAGCAGTTCTTC
d_call: .; clone_size: .; j_call: TRBJ1-5; v_call: TRBV2; cdr3_length: 13; cdr3_aa: CASSEAWSQPQHF; cdr3_nt: TGTGCCAGCAGTGAAGCATGGAGTCAGCCCCAGCATTTT
d_call: TRBD1; clone_size: .; j_call: TRBJ1-1; v_call: TRBV18; cdr3_length: 13; cdr3_aa: CASSRTGNTEAFF; cdr3_nt: TGTGCCAGCTCAAGGACAGGGAACACTGAAGCTTTCTTT
d_call: TRBD2; clone_size: large; j_call: TRBJ2-1; v_call: TRBV4-3; cdr3_length: 15; cdr3_aa: CASSLTSGAYNEQFF; cdr3_nt: TGCGCCAGCAGCCTGACTAGCGGGGCGTACAATGAGCAGTTCTTC
d_call: .; clone_size: .; j_call: TRBJ2-3; v_call: TRBV7-6; cdr3_length: 15; cdr3_aa: CASSTPGSSTDTQYF; cdr3_nt: TGTGCCAGCAGCACCCCGGGGTCTAGCACAGATACGCAGTATTTT
d_call: TRBD1; clone_size: few; j_call: TRBJ2-5; v_call: TRBV4-2; cdr3_length: 15; cdr3_aa: CASSPQANRGQTQYF; cdr3_nt: TGTGCCAGCAGCCCTCAAGCCAACAGGGGGCAGACCCAGTACTTC